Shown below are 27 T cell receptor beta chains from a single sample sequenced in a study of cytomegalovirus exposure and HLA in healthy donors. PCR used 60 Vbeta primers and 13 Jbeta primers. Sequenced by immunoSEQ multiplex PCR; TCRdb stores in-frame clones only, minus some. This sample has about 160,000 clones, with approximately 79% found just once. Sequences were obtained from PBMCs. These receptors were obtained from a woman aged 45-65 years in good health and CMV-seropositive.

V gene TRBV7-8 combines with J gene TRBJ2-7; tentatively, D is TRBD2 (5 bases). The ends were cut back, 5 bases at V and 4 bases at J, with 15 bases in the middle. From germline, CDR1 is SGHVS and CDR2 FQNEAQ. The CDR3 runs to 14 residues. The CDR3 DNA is TGTGCCAGCAGCCCGGACGGGAAGATGTACGAGCAGTACTTC. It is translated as CASSPDGKMYEQYF.

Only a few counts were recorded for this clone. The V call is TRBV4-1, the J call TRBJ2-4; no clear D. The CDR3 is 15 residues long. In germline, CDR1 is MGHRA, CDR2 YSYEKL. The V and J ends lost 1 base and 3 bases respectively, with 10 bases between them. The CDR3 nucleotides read TGCGCCAGCAGCCAAGCGGCCCTAGGCAAAAACATTCAGTACTTC. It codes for CASSQAALGKNIQYF.

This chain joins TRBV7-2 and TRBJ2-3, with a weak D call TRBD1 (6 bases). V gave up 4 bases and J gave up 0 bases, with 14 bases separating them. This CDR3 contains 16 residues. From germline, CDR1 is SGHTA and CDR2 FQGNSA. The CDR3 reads CASSSSRTVSTDTQYF. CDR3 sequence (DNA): TGTGCCAGCAGCTCCTCGAGGACAGTTAGCACAGATACGCAGTATTTT.

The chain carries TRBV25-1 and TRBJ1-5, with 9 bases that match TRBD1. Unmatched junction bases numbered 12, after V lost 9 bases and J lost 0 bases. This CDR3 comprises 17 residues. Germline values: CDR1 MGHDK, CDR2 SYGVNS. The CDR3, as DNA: TGTGCCAGGTCACAGGGGGCCTATGGATATAGCAATCAGCCCCAGCATTTT. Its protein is CARSQGAYGYSNQPQHF.

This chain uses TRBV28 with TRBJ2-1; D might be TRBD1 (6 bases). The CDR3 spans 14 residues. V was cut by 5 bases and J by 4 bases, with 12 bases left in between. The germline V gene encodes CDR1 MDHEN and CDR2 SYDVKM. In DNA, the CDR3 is TGTGCCAGCAGTGCACCGGACAGTTACAATGAGCAGTTCTTC. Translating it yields CASSAPDSYNEQFF.

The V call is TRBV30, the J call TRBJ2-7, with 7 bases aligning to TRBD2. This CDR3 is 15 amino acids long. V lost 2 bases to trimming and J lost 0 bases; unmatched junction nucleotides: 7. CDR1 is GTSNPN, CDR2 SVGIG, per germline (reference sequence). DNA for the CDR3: TGTGCCTGGAGTCCGGGGAGGGGTCTCTCCTACGAGCAGTACTTC. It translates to CAWSPGRGLSYEQYF.

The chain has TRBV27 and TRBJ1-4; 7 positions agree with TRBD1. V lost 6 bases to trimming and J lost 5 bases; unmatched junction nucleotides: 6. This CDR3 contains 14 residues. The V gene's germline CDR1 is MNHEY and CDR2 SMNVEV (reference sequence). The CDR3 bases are TGTGCCAGCAGAGTACAGGGGCGGAATGAAAAACTGTTTTTT. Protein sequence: CASRVQGRNEKLFF. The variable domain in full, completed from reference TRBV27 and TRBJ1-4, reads EAQVTQNPRYLITVTGKKLTVTCSQNMNHEYMSWYRQDPGLGLRQIYYSMNVEVTDKGDVPEGYKVSRKEKRNFPLILESPSPNQTSLYFCASRVQGRNEKLFFGSGTQLSVL.

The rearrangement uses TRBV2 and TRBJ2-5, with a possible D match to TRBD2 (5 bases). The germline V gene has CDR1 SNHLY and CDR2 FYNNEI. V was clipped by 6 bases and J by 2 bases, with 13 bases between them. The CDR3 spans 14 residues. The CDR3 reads CASRKPGLQETQYF. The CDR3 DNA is TGTGCCAGCAGGAAGCCAGGACTTCAAGAGACCCAGTACTTC.

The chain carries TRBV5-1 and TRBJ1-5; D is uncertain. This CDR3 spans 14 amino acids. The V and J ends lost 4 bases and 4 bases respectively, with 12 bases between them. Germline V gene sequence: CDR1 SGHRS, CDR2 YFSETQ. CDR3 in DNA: TGCGCCAGCAGCCCCGACGGGAGGAATCAGCCCCAGCATTTT. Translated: CASSPDGRNQPQHF. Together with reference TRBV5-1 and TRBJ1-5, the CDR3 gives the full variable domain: KAGVTQTPRYLIKTRGQQVTLSCSPISGHRSVSWYQQTPGQGLQFLFEYFSETQRNKGNFPGRFSGRQFSNSRSEMNVSTLELGDSALYLCASSPDGRNQPQHFGDGTRLSIL.

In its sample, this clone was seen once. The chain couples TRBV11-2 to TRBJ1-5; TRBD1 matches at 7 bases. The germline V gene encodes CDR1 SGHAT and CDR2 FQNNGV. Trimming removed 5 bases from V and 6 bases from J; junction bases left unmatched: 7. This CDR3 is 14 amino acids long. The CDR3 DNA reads TGTGCCAGCAGCCCCCGACAGGGCGGTCAGCCCCAGCATTTT. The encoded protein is CASSPRQGGQPQHF.

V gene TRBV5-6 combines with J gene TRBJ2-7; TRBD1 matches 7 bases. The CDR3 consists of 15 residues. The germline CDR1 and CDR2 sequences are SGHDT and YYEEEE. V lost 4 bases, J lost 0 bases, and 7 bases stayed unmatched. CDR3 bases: TGTGCCAGCAGCCTAGACAGGGTTCACTCCTACGAGCAGTACTTC. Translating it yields CASSLDRVHSYEQYF.

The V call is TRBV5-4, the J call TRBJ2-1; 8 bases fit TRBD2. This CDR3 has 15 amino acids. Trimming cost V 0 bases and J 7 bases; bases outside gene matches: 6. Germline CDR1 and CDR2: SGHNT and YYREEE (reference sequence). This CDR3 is CASSLDGRAGNEQFF. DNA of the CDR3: TGTGCCAGCAGCTTGGACGGGAGGGCCGGAAATGAGCAGTTCTTC.

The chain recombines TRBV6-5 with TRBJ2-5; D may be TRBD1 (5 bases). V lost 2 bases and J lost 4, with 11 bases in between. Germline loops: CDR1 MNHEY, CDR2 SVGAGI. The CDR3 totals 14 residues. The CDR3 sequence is CASSYQGWGETQYF. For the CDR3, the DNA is TGTGCCAGCAGTTACCAGGGTTGGGGAGAGACCCAGTACTTC.

For the CDR3, the DNA is TGTGCCAGCAGCTCAAGCTGGGAGACCCAGTACTTC. Its protein product is CASSSSWETQYF. The genes are TRBV14 and TRBJ2-5, with D hard to call. The CDR3 totals 12 residues. The V and J ends lost 5 bases and 5 bases respectively, with 9 bases between them. Looked up from germline, CDR1 is SGHDN and CDR2 is FVKESK.

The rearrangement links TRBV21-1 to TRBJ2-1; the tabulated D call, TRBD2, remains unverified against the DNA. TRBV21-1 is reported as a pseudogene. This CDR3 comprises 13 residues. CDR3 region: CASSKTSGDEQFF. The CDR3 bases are TGTGCCAGCAGCAAAACCTCGGGGGATGAGCAGTTCTTC.

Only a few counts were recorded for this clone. CDR3 DNA: TGTGCAAGTCGCTTAGACGTGGGAGGGCCCCAAGAGACCCAGTACTTC. Amino acids: CASRLDVGGPQETQYF. The chain recombines TRBV12-2 with TRBJ2-5; the tabulated D call, TRBD2, remains unverified against the DNA. TRBV12-2 is listed as a pseudogene. This CDR3 has 16 amino acids.

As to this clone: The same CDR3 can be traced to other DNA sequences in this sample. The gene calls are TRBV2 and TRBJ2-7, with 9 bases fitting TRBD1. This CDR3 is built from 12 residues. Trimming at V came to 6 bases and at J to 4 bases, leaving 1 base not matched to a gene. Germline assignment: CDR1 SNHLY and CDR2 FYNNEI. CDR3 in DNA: TGTGCCAGCAGAGACAGGGGGTACGAGCAGTACTTC. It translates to CASRDRGYEQYF.

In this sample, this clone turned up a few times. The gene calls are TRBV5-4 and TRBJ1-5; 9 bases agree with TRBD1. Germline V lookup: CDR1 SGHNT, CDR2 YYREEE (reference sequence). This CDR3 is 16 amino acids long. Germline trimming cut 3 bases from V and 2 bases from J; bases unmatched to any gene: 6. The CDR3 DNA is TGTGCCAGCAGCTCGACAGGGGGAGGGGGCAATCAGCCCCAGCATTTT. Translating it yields CASSSTGGGGNQPQHF.

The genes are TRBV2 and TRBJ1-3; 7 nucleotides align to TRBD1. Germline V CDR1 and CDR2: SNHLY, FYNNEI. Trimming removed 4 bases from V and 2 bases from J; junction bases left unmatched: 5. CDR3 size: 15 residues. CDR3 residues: CASSASTGAGNTIYF. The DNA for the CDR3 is TGTGCCAGCAGTGCTTCCACAGGGGCTGGAAACACCATATATTTT. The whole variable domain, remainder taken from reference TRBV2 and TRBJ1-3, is EPEVTQTPSHQVTQMGQEVILRCVPISNHLYFYWYRQILGQKVEFLVSFYNNEISEKSEIFDDQFSVERPDGSNFTLKIRSTKLEDSAMYFCASSASTGAGNTIYFGEGSWLTVV.

CDR3 sequence reads: CATSRETGVIYEQYF. The CDR3 coding sequence is TGTGCCACCAGCAGAGAGACAGGGGTGATATACGAGCAGTACTTC. J is TRBJ2-7 and V is TRBV15, with 8 positions matching TRBD1. J gave up 4 bases and V 0 bases, and 5 bases lay outside the gene matches. The CDR3 loop spans 15 amino acids. Germline V gene sequence: CDR1 LNHNV, CDR2 YYDKDF (reference sequence).

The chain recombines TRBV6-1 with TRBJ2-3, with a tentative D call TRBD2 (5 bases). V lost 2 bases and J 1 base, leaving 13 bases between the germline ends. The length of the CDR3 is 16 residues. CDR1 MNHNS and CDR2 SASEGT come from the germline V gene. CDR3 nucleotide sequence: TGTGCCAGCAGTGAATTTTCGGGGTCGGGCACAGATACGCAGTATTTT. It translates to CASSEFSGSGTDTQYF.

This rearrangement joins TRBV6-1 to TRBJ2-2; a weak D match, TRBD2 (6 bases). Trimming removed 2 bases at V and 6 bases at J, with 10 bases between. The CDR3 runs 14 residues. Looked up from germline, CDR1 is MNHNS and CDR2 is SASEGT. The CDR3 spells CASSEWGVSGELFF. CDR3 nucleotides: TGTGCCAGCAGTGAATGGGGGGTCTCCGGGGAGCTGTTTTTT.

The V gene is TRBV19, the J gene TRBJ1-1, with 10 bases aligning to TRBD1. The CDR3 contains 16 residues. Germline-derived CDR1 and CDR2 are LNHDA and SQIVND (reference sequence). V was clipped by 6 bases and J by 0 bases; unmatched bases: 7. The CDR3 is CASRPGQGLMNTEAFF. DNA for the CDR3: TGTGCCAGTAGGCCGGGACAGGGGCTAATGAACACTGAAGCTTTCTTT. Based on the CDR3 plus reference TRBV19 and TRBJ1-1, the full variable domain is DGGITQSPKYLFRKEGQNVTLSCEQNLNHDAMYWYRQDPGQGLRLIYYSQIVNDFQKGDIAEGYSVSREKKESFPLTVTSAQKNPTAFYLCASRPGQGLMNTEAFFGQGTRLTVV.

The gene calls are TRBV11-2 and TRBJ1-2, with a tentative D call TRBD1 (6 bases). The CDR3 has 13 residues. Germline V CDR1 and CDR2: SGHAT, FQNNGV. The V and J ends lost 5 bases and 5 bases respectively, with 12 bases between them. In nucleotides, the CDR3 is TGTGCCAGCAGCCCGGACAGTGGTTATGGCTACACCTTC. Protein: CASSPDSGYGYTF.

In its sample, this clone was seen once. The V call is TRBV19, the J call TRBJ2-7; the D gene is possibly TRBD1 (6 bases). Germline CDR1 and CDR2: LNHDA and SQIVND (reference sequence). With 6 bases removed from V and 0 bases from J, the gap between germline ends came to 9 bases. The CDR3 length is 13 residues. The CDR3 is CASRDSSSYEQYF. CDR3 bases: TGTGCCAGTAGGGACAGTAGCTCCTACGAGCAGTACTTC.

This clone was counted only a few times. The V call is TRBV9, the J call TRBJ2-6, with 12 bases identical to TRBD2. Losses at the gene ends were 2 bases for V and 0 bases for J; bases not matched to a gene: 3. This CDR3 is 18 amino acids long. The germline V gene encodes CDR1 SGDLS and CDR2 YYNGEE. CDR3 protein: CASSVPTSGSSGANVLTF. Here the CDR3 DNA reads TGTGCCAGCAGCGTCCCGACTAGCGGGAGCTCTGGGGCCAACGTCCTGACTTTC.

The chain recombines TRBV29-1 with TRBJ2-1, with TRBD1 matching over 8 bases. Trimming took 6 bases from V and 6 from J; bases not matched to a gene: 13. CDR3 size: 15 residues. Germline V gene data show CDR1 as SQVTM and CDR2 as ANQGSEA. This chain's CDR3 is CSVPGGAGYGNEQFF. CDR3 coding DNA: TGCAGCGTCCCAGGGGGCGCGGGTTATGGCAATGAGCAGTTCTTC.